This is a list of T cell receptor beta chains from one sample in a study of blood T cell repertoires in COVID-19. The assay was immunoSEQ multiplex PCR, and TCRdb's table has in-frame clones only and misses some. The table shows about 140,000 clones, with 84% occurring only once. Sequencing was carried out using PBMCs or T cells enriched from blood (not recorded which). These receptors all stem from a man aged 45-65 years in a cohort exposed to, infected with or recovered from COVID-19 (not recorded which). Each CDR3 is given with its conserved first and last residue. Each record gives: CDR3 protein, J gene, V gene, D gene. D genes are given only for firm matches.

CDR3aa: CASSIGLTGSGELFF
j_gene: TRBJ2-2
v_gene: TRBV19
d_gene: NA

CDR3aa: CASRLDILLAGEVEQYF
j_gene: TRBJ2-7
v_gene: TRBV12-2
d_gene: NA

CDR3aa: CASSQRGGNEQFF
j_gene: TRBJ2-1
v_gene: TRBV3-1/TRBV3-2
d_gene: TRBD2

CDR3aa: CASSIGLVTYEQYF
j_gene: TRBJ2-7
v_gene: TRBV19
d_gene: NA

CDR3aa: CASSEGQGNQPQHF
j_gene: TRBJ1-5
v_gene: TRBV6-1
d_gene: TRBD1

CDR3aa: CASSSPRASGRRSYEQYF
j_gene: TRBJ2-7
v_gene: TRBV28
d_gene: TRBD2

CDR3aa: CASSYGGRLPDNYGYTF
j_gene: TRBJ1-2
v_gene: TRBV6-2/TRBV6-3
d_gene: NA

CDR3aa: CASTSLAGTQYF
j_gene: TRBJ2-3
v_gene: TRBV19
d_gene: TRBD2

CDR3aa: CASSYSTHSLNQPQHF
j_gene: TRBJ1-5
v_gene: TRBV6-2/TRBV6-3
d_gene: NA

CDR3aa: CASSSNRAANEKLFF
j_gene: TRBJ1-4
v_gene: TRBV7-2
d_gene: NA

CDR3aa: CASRTGRNEKLFF
j_gene: TRBJ1-4
v_gene: TRBV5-4
d_gene: TRBD1

CDR3aa: CASSITSVYTF
j_gene: TRBJ1-2
v_gene: TRBV19
d_gene: NA

CDR3aa: CAWNSPGHLNEKLFF
j_gene: TRBJ1-4
v_gene: TRBV30
d_gene: NA

CDR3aa: CASSSAGTAYNEQFF
j_gene: TRBJ2-1
v_gene: TRBV7-8
d_gene: TRBD1

CDR3aa: CASSTGQSSYEQYF
j_gene: TRBJ2-7
v_gene: TRBV6-2/TRBV6-3
d_gene: TRBD1

CDR3aa: CASRGGDTEAFF
j_gene: TRBJ1-1
v_gene: TRBV7-9
d_gene: NA

CDR3aa: CATSREREPTYEQYF
j_gene: TRBJ2-7
v_gene: TRBV15
d_gene: NA

CDR3aa: CASISREAYEQYF
j_gene: TRBJ2-7
v_gene: TRBV5-6
d_gene: TRBD2

CDR3aa: CAIAGAAYGYTF
j_gene: TRBJ1-2
v_gene: TRBV19
d_gene: NA

CDR3aa: CASSTGTDTYEQYF
j_gene: TRBJ2-7
v_gene: TRBV19
d_gene: TRBD1

CDR3aa: CASSLGAPREQFF
j_gene: TRBJ2-1
v_gene: TRBV3-1/TRBV3-2
d_gene: NA

CDR3aa: CASSKLAYNEQFF
j_gene: TRBJ2-1
v_gene: TRBV12-3/TRBV12-4
d_gene: NA

CDR3aa: CASSRDRTYGYTF
j_gene: TRBJ1-2
v_gene: TRBV7-8
d_gene: TRBD1

CDR3aa: CASSRGQGDPDTQYF
j_gene: TRBJ2-3
v_gene: TRBV5-4
d_gene: TRBD1

CDR3aa: CAWTGNSNQPQHF
j_gene: TRBJ1-5
v_gene: TRBV30
d_gene: NA